This T cell receptor (beta chain) was sequenced for a study of beta chain features in type 1 diabetes. Germline V gene data show CDR1 as LGHNA and CDR2 as YSLEER. This CDR3 comprises 13 residues. V gave up 1 base and J gave up 3 bases, with 7 bases separating them. Expressed TCRB transcripts were sequenced because the entire RNA isolate underwent reverse transcription. Method: immunoSEQ multiplex PCR; TCRdb's copy keeps in-frame clones and lacks some. The table shows 400,000 to 500,000 clones, with around 13% occurring only once. The J gene is TRBJ2-7, the V gene TRBV4-3, with D hard to call. Sequencing was carried out using naive CD4+ T cells from blood. The TCR comes from a young man in good health. CDR3 bases: TGCGCCAGCAGCCAAGGGCCGTTCTACGAGCAGTACTTC. Protein sequence: CASSQGPFYEQYF.